The 25 T cell receptor beta chains below were found in one sample sequenced in a study of control samples from healthy donors and cancer patients (dated by TCRdb to about 2020). The library was made by the immunoSEQ multiplex PCR assay. Imported from immuneACCESS, the table was reduced by TCRdb to in-frame sequences with V and J called. These copies leave out some clones; in studies compared against another copy, an unresolved V gene accounts for under half, and the cause of the remainder is not known. The sample includes around 130,000 clones, with roughly 90% observed a single time. The ten most abundant clones make up 8.5% to 10% of the sample. Material: blood. Source of these receptors: a man younger than 35 in good health.

The chain uses TRBV5-1 and TRBJ2-2, with D uncertain. This CDR3 comprises 16 residues. Germline CDR1 and CDR2: SGHRS and YFSETQ. V dropped 0 bases and J dropped 0 bases, with 9 bases sitting between them. The CDR3 sequence: CASSLVGSSNTGELFF. The CDR3 DNA is TGCGCCAGCAGCTTGGTAGGGTCCTCGAACACCGGGGAGCTGTTTTTT.

The J gene is TRBJ2-7, the V gene TRBV2; D is tentatively TRBD1 or TRBD2 (5 bases each). Trimming removed 6 bases at V and 0 bases at J, with 12 bases between. Germline loops: CDR1 SNHLY, CDR2 FYNNEI. The CDR3 totals 14 residues. The CDR3 bases are TGTGCCAGCAGACCTGGGACCCGCTCCTACGAGCAGTACTTC. It is translated as CASRPGTRSYEQYF.

The genes are TRBV15 and TRBJ1-1; D ambiguous. Germline assignment: CDR1 LNHNV and CDR2 YYDKDF (reference sequence). The CDR3 has 13 amino acids. Trimming took off 6 bases at V and 2 bases at J, with 10 bases between the two ends. The CDR3 coding sequence is TGTGCCACCAGTGGTCAGGCTAACACTGAAGCTTTCTTT. Translating it yields CATSGQANTEAFF.

The chain combines TRBV7-9 with TRBJ2-1; 9 nucleotides align to TRBD2. The CDR3 spans 15 residues. Trimming at V came to 1 base and at J to 5 bases, leaving 3 bases not matched to a gene. Germline CDR1 and CDR2: SEHNR and FQNEAQ (reference sequence). The CDR3 coding sequence is TGTGCCAGCAGCTTAGTCCTAGCGGGGAACAATGAGCAGTTCTTC. The encoded protein is CASSLVLAGNNEQFF.

The rearrangement joins TRBV5-4 to TRBJ2-5; a weak D match, TRBD2 (7 bases). Germline V CDR1 and CDR2: SGHNT, YYREEE (reference sequence). V gave up 0 bases and J gave up 4 bases, with 13 bases separating them. This CDR3 has 15 amino acids. CDR3 in amino acids: CASSLGGGATETQYF. CDR3 DNA sequence: TGTGCCAGCAGCTTGGGAGGGGGGGCAACAGAGACCCAGTACTTC.

The chain has TRBV5-1 and TRBJ2-3; D gene ambiguous. V gave up 5 bases and J gave up 3 bases, with 7 bases separating them. Per germline, CDR1 SGHRS and CDR2 YFSETQ. There are 12 residues in the CDR3. The CDR3 loop reads CASSFNTDTQYF. CDR3 DNA sequence: TGCGCCAGCAGTTTTAATACAGATACGCAGTATTTT. Together with reference TRBV5-1 and TRBJ2-3, the CDR3 gives the full variable domain: KAGVTQTPRYLIKTRGQQVTLSCSPISGHRSVSWYQQTPGQGLQFLFEYFSETQRNKGNFPGRFSGRQFSNSRSEMNVSTLELGDSALYLCASSFNTDTQYFGPGTRLTVL.

The chain uses TRBV4-1 and TRBJ2-7, with D perhaps being TRBD1 or TRBD2 (6 bases each). From germline, CDR1 is MGHRA and CDR2 YSYEKL. V lost 0 bases, J lost 5 bases, and 14 bases lay in between. CDR3 length equals 15 residues. The CDR3 protein is CASSQEQGGVHEQYF. CDR3 DNA: TGCGCCAGCAGCCAAGAACAGGGAGGAGTCCACGAGCAGTACTTC.

This chain connects TRBV5-6 to TRBJ1-2; D is ambiguous. This CDR3 is 14 amino acids long. The germline V gene has CDR1 SGHDT and CDR2 YYEEEE. V was cut by 1 base and J by 8 bases, with 15 bases left in between. CDR3 in amino acids: CASSLYSKTGGYTF. The CDR3 region has the DNA TGTGCCAGCAGCTTGTACTCGAAAACGGGGGGCTACACCTTC.

This clone appeared a single time. The V gene is TRBV6-1, the J gene TRBJ1-2; TRBD1 aligns across 7 bases. V dropped 3 bases and J dropped 3; count of bases not matched to a gene: 1. From germline, CDR1 is MNHNS and CDR2 SASEGT. This CDR3 is built from 13 residues. CDR3 nucleotide sequence: TGTGCCAGCAGTGACAGGGGGGACTATGGCTACACCTTC. Translation: CASSDRGDYGYTF.

This rearrangement joins TRBV6-5 to TRBJ1-1; unclear D gene. The CDR3 sequence is 12 residues long. From germline, CDR1 is MNHEY and CDR2 SVGAGI. Trimming pared 5 bases from V and 1 base from J, leaving 5 bases between. The CDR3 loop is CASSRANTEAFF. DNA of the CDR3: TGTGCCAGCAGTCGGGCGAACACTGAAGCTTTCTTT.

The gene calls are TRBV7-8 and TRBJ1-4; unclear D gene. Trimming took off 5 bases at V and 11 bases at J, with 12 bases between the two ends. CDR3 length equals 12 residues. CDR1 is SGHVS and CDR2 is FQNEAQ in the germline V gene. The CDR3 loop is CASSRSGGKLFF. CDR3 DNA sequence: TGTGCCAGCAGCAGAAGTGGTGGGAAACTGTTTTTT.

The V gene is TRBV7-6, the J gene TRBJ2-2; 12 bases are shared with TRBD2. J gave up 3 bases and V 1 base, and 9 bases lay outside the gene matches. This CDR3 comprises 19 residues. The germline V gene encodes CDR1 SGHVS and CDR2 FNYEAQ. The CDR3 region has the DNA TGTGCCAGCAGCTTAGGTGCCCCCACTAGCGGGGGGTACACCGGGGAGCTGTTTTTT. It codes for CASSLGAPTSGGYTGELFF.

The chain recombines TRBV7-2 with TRBJ1-2, with D uncertain. The CDR3 has 16 residues. Germline-derived CDR1 and CDR2 are SGHTA and FQGNSA. V was pared by 1 base and J by 5 bases, with 17 bases between. The CDR3 region is CASSLGDLGNGYGYTF. Written as DNA, the CDR3 is TGTGCCAGCAGCTTAGGAGACCTGGGGAATGGGTATGGCTACACCTTC.

V and J are TRBV15 and TRBJ2-7; TRBD1 agrees at 10 bases. Germline V gene data show CDR1 as LNHNV and CDR2 as YYDKDF (reference sequence). The CDR3 has 17 amino acids. The V and J ends lost 0 bases and 2 bases, in that order; junction bases with no gene match: 7. The CDR3 sequence is CATSRDQGDRGTYEQYF. DNA of the CDR3: TGTGCCACCAGCAGAGATCAGGGGGACAGGGGAACCTACGAGCAGTACTTC.

This chain connects TRBV9 to TRBJ1-3; D unclear. Germline loops: CDR1 SGDLS, CDR2 YYNGEE. The CDR3 sequence is 16 residues long. V was trimmed by 0 bases and J by 2 bases, leaving 12 bases between them. CDR3 DNA: TGTGCCAGCAGCGTAGCAGGCGGCCACCCTGGAAACACCATATATTTT. This encodes CASSVAGGHPGNTIYF. Full variable domain (outside the CDR3, taken from reference TRBV9 and TRBJ1-3): DSGVTQTPKHLITATGQRVTLRCSPRSGDLSVYWYQQSLDQGLQFLIQYYNGEERAKGNILERFSAQQFPDLHSELNLSSLELGDSALYFCASSVAGGHPGNTIYFGEGSWLTVV.

The chain joins TRBV11-3 to TRBJ1-2; 7 bases match TRBD1. Trimming removed 3 bases from V and 6 bases from J; junction bases left unmatched: 4. The CDR3 runs 13 residues. The germline V gene has CDR1 SGHNT and CDR2 YENEEA. The CDR3 here is CASSLGQTHGYTF. The CDR3 coding sequence is TGTGCCAGCAGCTTGGGACAGACCCATGGCTACACCTTC.

The chain combines TRBV11-2 with TRBJ1-1; D is possibly TRBD1 (5 bases). Trimming took off 5 bases at V and 7 bases at J, with 17 bases between the two ends. The length of the CDR3 is 14 residues. CDR1 and CDR2 from the germline V gene are SGHAT and FQNNGV. This CDR3 reads CASSHGPDSDEAFF. In DNA form, the CDR3 reads TGTGCCAGCAGCCACGGGCCAGACAGTGATGAAGCTTTCTTT. The full variable domain, with the rest looked up from reference TRBV11-2 and TRBJ1-1, is EAGVAQSPRYKIIEKRQSVAFWCNPISGHATLYWYQQILGQGPKLLIQFQNNGVVDDSQLPKDRFSAERLKGVDSTLKIQPAKLEDSAVYLCASSHGPDSDEAFFGQGTRLTVV.

The chain uses TRBV5-1 and TRBJ2-7, with TRBD1 matching over 9 bases. Losses at the gene ends were 4 bases for V and 1 base for J; bases not matched to a gene: 9. CDR3 length: 16 residues. The germline V gene has CDR1 SGHRS and CDR2 YFSETQ. The CDR3 is CASSLGQGTTSYEQYF. In nucleotides, the CDR3 is TGCGCCAGCAGCCTTGGACAGGGGACCACGTCCTACGAGCAGTACTTC.

The chain has TRBV7-8 and TRBJ1-1, with a possible D match to TRBD1 (6 bases). This CDR3 has 13 residues. Germline V CDR1 and CDR2: SGHVS, FQNEAQ. The V gene lost 8 bases and the J gene lost 1 base, with 11 bases spanning the gap. The chain's CDR3 is CASGRQENTEAFF. The DNA for the CDR3 is TGTGCCAGCGGAAGACAGGAGAACACTGAAGCTTTCTTT.

The chain combines TRBV9 with TRBJ2-3; 8 nucleotides align to TRBD2. In germline, CDR1 is SGDLS, CDR2 YYNGEE. Losses at the gene ends were 3 bases for V and 1 base for J; bases not matched to a gene: 4. The CDR3 loop spans 15 amino acids. CDR3 sequence reads: CASSASGRGTDTQYF. The CDR3 DNA reads TGTGCCAGCAGCGCAAGCGGGAGAGGCACAGATACGCAGTATTTT.

The chain combines TRBV30 with TRBJ1-2; no clear D gene. The CDR3 sequence is 16 residues long. V lost 1 base, J lost 3 bases, and 18 bases lay in between. Per the germline V gene, CDR1 is GTSNPN and CDR2 is SVGIG (reference sequence). Here the CDR3 DNA reads TGTGCCTGGAGTGAAGGGAGATTCGACCCCTACTATGGCTACACCTTC. Encoded protein: CAWSEGRFDPYYGYTF.

CDR3 nucleotide sequence: TGCGCCAGCAGCCATTCGACACAAGGTTCCACCTACGAGCAGTACTTC. This translates into CASSHSTQGSTYEQYF. The J gene is TRBJ2-7, the V gene TRBV5-1; D not certain. Germline values: CDR1 SGHRS, CDR2 YFSETQ. The V gene lost 4 bases and the J gene lost 2 bases, with 19 bases spanning the gap. The CDR3 is 16 residues long.

This chain uses TRBV29-1 with TRBJ1-1; D is uncertain. CDR1 is SQVTM, CDR2 ANQGSEA, per germline. The CDR3 is 10 amino acids. Trimming took 4 bases from V and 10 from J, leaving 10 bases between them. The CDR3 DNA sequence: TGCAGCGTTGGGGAGGGTAGAGCTTTCTTT. Translation gives CSVGEGRAFF.

The V call is TRBV5-4, the J call TRBJ2-3; D is unclear. V lost 1 base, J lost 1 base, and 4 bases lay in between. The CDR3 sequence is 13 residues long. The germline gives CDR1 SGHNT, CDR2 YYREEE (reference sequence). CDR3 coding DNA: TGTGCCAGCAGCTTGAGGGGCACAGATACGCAGTATTTT. It specifies CASSLRGTDTQYF.

V is TRBV5-8 and J is TRBJ2-2, with D possibly TRBD2 on 6 matching bases. The CDR3 is made up of 14 amino acids. V dropped 6 bases and J dropped 6 bases, with 15 bases sitting between them. CDR1 and CDR2 from the germline V gene are SGHTS and YDEGEE. CDR3 amino acids: CASNSRGGPGELFF. CDR3 DNA: TGTGCCAGCAACTCCCGTGGAGGGCCCGGGGAGCTGTTTTTT. The variable domain in full, completed from reference TRBV5-8 and TRBJ2-2, reads EAGVTQSPTHLIKTRGQQATLRCSPISGHTSVYWYQQALGLGLQFLLWYDEGEERNRGNFPPRFSGRQFPNYSSELNVNALELEDSALYLCASNSRGGPGELFFGEGSRLTVL.